This is a list of T cell receptor beta chains from one sample in a study of shared clonotypes between healthy human individuals. Sequenced by immunoSEQ multiplex PCR; TCRdb stores in-frame clones only, minus some. The sample carries about a million clones, around 77% recorded once. The material sequenced was memory CD4+ T cells from PBMCs. Source of these receptors: a man aged 18 to 30 in good health. Some clones in this sample may be carry-over from other donors' samples. Each CDR3 is given with its conserved first and last residue. The D gene is left open where the match is weak. Rows may omit the clone size; those that give it use once, few, many or a size class.

>TRBV19|-|TRBJ2-1|once
CASSIAGYNEQFF
TGTGCCAGTAGTATAGCAGGTTACAATGAGCAGTTCTTC
>TRBV18|-|TRBJ1-2|-
CASSPRDGYGYTF
TGTGCCAGCTCACCAAGGGACGGGTATGGCTACACCTTC
>TRBV7-3|-|TRBJ2-1|-
CASSLLLASYNEQFF
TGTGCCAGCAGCTTATTACTAGCTTCCTACAATGAGCAGTTCTTC
>TRBV7-2|-|TRBJ2-1|-
CASSCTKPDYNEQFF
TGTGCCAGCAGCTGCACCAAACCCGACTACAATGAGCAGTTCTTC
>TRBV5-1|-|TRBJ2-1|-
CASSLGNINYEQFF
TGCGCCAGCAGCTTGGGGAATATTAATTATGAGCAGTTCTTC
>TRBV10-3|-|TRBJ1-2|few
CAISTEANYGYTF
TGTGCCATCAGCACAGAAGCTAACTATGGCTACACCTTC
>TRBV28|TRBD1|TRBJ1-1|-
CASSTYRGKNTEAFF
TGTGCCAGCAGTACATACAGGGGGAAGAACACTGAAGCTTTCTTT
>TRBV5-1|-|TRBJ1-3|once
CASSLDPSSGNTIYF
TGCGCCAGCAGCTTGGACCCATCCTCTGGAAACACCATATATTTT
>TRBV19|-|TRBJ1-1|-
CASSIVGGRRAEAFF
TGTGCCAGTAGTATAGTTGGGGGAAGGAGGGCTGAAGCTTTCTTT
>TRBV11-2|-|TRBJ2-7|-
CASSSLQYEQYF
TGTGCCAGCAGCTCCCTTCAGTACGAGCAGTACTTC
>TRBV11-1|TRBD1|TRBJ2-7|-
CASSSPWGQGVF
TGTGCCAGCAGCTCACCCTGGGGACAGGGGGTGTTC
>TRBV5-6|-|TRBJ1-6|-
CASRSYNSPLHF
TGTGCCAGCAGGTCCTATAATTCACCCCTCCACTTT
>TRBV5-1|TRBD1|TRBJ1-5|-
CASSTGTGDYSNQPQHF
TGCGCCAGCAGCACCGGGACAGGAGATTATAGCAATCAGCCCCAGCATTTT
>TRBV2|TRBD1|TRBJ1-2|-
CASRPGTGYGYTF
TGTGCCAGCAGGCCCGGGACAGGCTATGGCTACACCTTC
>TRBV5-1|-|TRBJ2-1|-
CATSKGQNNEQFF
TGCGCCACCTCAAAAGGACAGAACAATGAGCAGTTCTTC
>TRBV5-6|-|TRBJ2-2|-
CASSSGTTFGELFF
TGTGCCAGCAGCTCCGGGACAACCTTTGGGGAGCTGTTTTTT
>TRBV25-1|TRBD1|TRBJ2-2|-
CASSRRTGNTGELFF
TGTGCCAGCAGTCGGAGGACAGGGAACACCGGGGAGCTGTTTTTT
>TRBV19|TRBD1|TRBJ2-6|-
CASTLVGTAGANVLTF
TGTGCCAGTACCTTGGTAGGGACAGCTGGGGCCAACGTCCTGACTTTC
>TRBV29-1|-|TRBJ2-1|-
CSAASTPVGDNEQFF
TGCAGCGCCGCTTCGACGCCCGTCGGCGACAATGAGCAGTTCTTC
>TRBV28|-|TRBJ1-2|-
CASSLGGAPLDGYTF
TGTGCCAGCAGTTTAGGGGGGGCACCTCTCGATGGCTACACCTTC
>TRBV4-1|-|TRBJ2-2|-
CASSQNRRGELFF
TGCGCCAGCAGCCAAAACAGGAGGGGGGAGCTGTTTTTT
>TRBV4-3|-|TRBJ2-7|-
CASSQGPAGNSYEQYF
TGCGCCAGCAGCCAAGGGCCAGCGGGCAACTCCTACGAGCAGTACTTC
>TRBV6-4|TRBD2|TRBJ2-7|many
CASSIRAGVYEQYF
TGTGCCAGCAGTATAAGGGCGGGAGTTTACGAGCAGTACTTC
>TRBV7-2|TRBD1|TRBJ2-7|once
CASSGPTPGTGSYEQYF
TGTGCCAGCAGCGGACCCACCCCCGGGACAGGATCCTACGAGCAGTACTTC
>TRBV5-1|TRBD2|TRBJ2-5|-
CASSLDTSGIQYF
TGCGCCAGCAGCTTGGACACTAGCGGGATACAGTACTTC
>TRBV18|TRBD2|TRBJ2-5|-
CASSPSGLEGGETQYF
TGTGCCAGCTCACCCTCGGGACTAGAGGGCGGAGAGACCCAGTACTTC
>TRBV21-1|-|TRBJ1-2|-
CASIEGGTGTINYGYTF
TGTGCCAGCATCGAGGGGGGGACAGGGACCATTAACTATGGCTACACCTTC
>TRBV7-3|-|TRBJ1-3|-
CASSRVAGNTIYF
TGTGCCAGCAGCCGGGTGGCTGGAAACACCATATATTTT
>TRBV4-1|-|TRBJ2-7|once
CASSQGPSGGSYEQYF
TGCGCCAGCAGCCAAGGTCCGAGTGGTGGCAGCTACGAGCAGTACTTC
>TRBV18|TRBD1|TRBJ2-7|few
CASSPPVTGDEQYF
TGTGCCAGCTCACCACCGGTGACAGGGGACGAGCAGTACTTC
>TRBV5-1|-|TRBJ2-5|-
CARYFLISYETQYF
TGCGCCAGATACTTCCTGATAAGTTATGAGACCCAGTACTTC
>TRBV5-6|TRBD1|TRBJ1-4|-
CASSATGENEKLFF
TGTGCCAGCAGCGCGACAGGGGAAAATGAAAAACTGTTTTTT
>TRBV30|-|TRBJ2-1|-
CAWSSVAKGEFF
TGTGCCTGGAGCTCGGTCGCAAAGGGGGAGTTCTTC
>TRBV4-3|-|TRBJ1-5|-
CASSQDFVGSQPQHF
TGCGCCAGCAGCCAAGATTTTGTGGGGTCTCAGCCCCAGCATTTT
>TRBV5-4|-|TRBJ1-1|-
CASSFDIRRNTEAFF
TGTGCCAGCAGCTTCGATATAAGGAGGAACACTGAAGCTTTCTTT
>TRBV27|-|TRBJ2-7|-
CASSSRTLNFLYEQYF
TGTGCCAGCAGTTCCCGGACCCTCAATTTTCTCTACGAGCAGTACTTC
>TRBV7-9|TRBD1|TRBJ2-1|-
CASSFGTGIWEQFF
TGTGCCAGCAGCTTCGGGACAGGGATTTGGGAGCAGTTCTTC
>TRBV5-1|TRBD1|TRBJ2-7|-
CASWADRGYEQYF
TGCGCCAGCTGGGCGGACAGGGGCTACGAGCAGTACTTC
>TRBV2|-|TRBJ1-1|-
CASSEWGHMNTEAFF
TGTGCCAGCAGTGAATGGGGGCATATGAACACTGAAGCTTTCTTT
>TRBV10-3|TRBD2|TRBJ2-5|-
CAIGTTAETQYF
TGTGCCATCGGGACTACCGCAGAGACCCAGTACTTC